Shown below are 20 T cell receptor beta chains from a single sample sequenced in a study of cytomegalovirus exposure and HLA in healthy donors. The PCR was carried out with 60 Vbeta primers and 13 Jbeta primers. Profiled with immunoSEQ multiplex PCR; TCRdb holds only in-frame clones, not every one. The sample has about 110,000 clones. Sequences were obtained from PBMCs. The receptors stem from a young man in good health and CMV-seronegative.

The J gene is TRBJ1-1, the V gene TRBV5-1; TRBD1 might be the D (6 bases). CDR3 length: 16 amino acids. V lost 0 bases to trimming and J lost 2 bases, with 14 bases between them. Per germline, CDR1 SGHRS and CDR2 YFSETQ. The CDR3 loop reads CASSLVSGASNTEAFF. Written as DNA, the CDR3 is TGCGCCAGCAGCTTGGTTTCAGGGGCCTCCAACACTGAAGCTTTCTTT.

V is TRBV7-8 and J is TRBJ1-3; D is uncertain. The CDR3 runs to 15 residues. Trimming shortened V by 3 bases and J by 0 bases, and 9 bases separated the two germline ends. The germline gives CDR1 SGHVS, CDR2 FQNEAQ. As DNA, the CDR3 is TGTGCCAGCAGCTTTGCGGCGGACTCTGGAAACACCATATATTTT. This encodes CASSFAADSGNTIYF.

The chain combines TRBV5-6 with TRBJ2-3, with 7 bases that match TRBD2. J was trimmed by 5 bases and V by 0 bases; bases with no gene match: 6. This CDR3 has 15 amino acids. Germline V CDR1 and CDR2: SGHDT, YYEEEE. The CDR3 region is CASSLAGGRGDTQYF. CDR3 nucleotide sequence: TGTGCCAGCAGCTTGGCCGGTGGGAGGGGAGATACGCAGTATTTT.

This chain joins TRBV12-5 and TRBJ2-1; D perhaps matches TRBD2 (6 bases). This CDR3 region has 12 residues. V lost 11 bases and J lost 5, with 13 bases in between. Germline V gives CDR1 LGHNT, CDR2 FRNRAP. CDR3 nucleotide sequence: TGTGCTGGGGCAACGGGGGACAATGAGCAGTTCTTC. Translation gives CAGATGDNEQFF.

The rearrangement uses TRBV7-8 and TRBJ2-1; the D gene is possibly TRBD1 (6 bases). Trimming took off 5 bases at V and 2 bases at J, with 16 bases between the two ends. There are 16 residues in the CDR3. CDR1 and CDR2 from the germline V gene are SGHVS and FQNEAQ. This CDR3 is CASSPRQAATYNEQFF. CDR3 sequence (DNA): TGTGCCAGCAGCCCACGACAGGCAGCGACCTACAATGAGCAGTTCTTC. The full variable domain, in which reference TRBV7-8 and TRBJ2-1 provide the parts outside the CDR3, is GAGVSQSPRYKVAKRGQDVALRCDPISGHVSLFWYQQALGQGPEFLTYFQNEAQLDKSGLPSDRFFAERPEGSVSTLKIQRTQQEDSAVYLCASSPRQAATYNEQFFGPGTRLTVL.

This rearrangement joins TRBV19 to TRBJ1-5, with 11 bases identical to TRBD1. The CDR3 extends over 17 amino acids. Germline V gene lookup returns CDR1 LNHDA and CDR2 SQIVND (reference sequence). Trimming cost V 5 bases and J 0 bases; bases outside gene matches: 6. The CDR3 region has the DNA TGTGCCAGTAGTTGGGACAGGGGGACCTATAGCAATCAGCCCCAGCATTTT. It is translated as CASSWDRGTYSNQPQHF.

The chain carries TRBV5-4 and TRBJ2-2; 8 bases match TRBD1. Looked up from germline, CDR1 is SGHNT and CDR2 is YYREEE (reference sequence). The CDR3 runs to 14 residues. The V and J ends lost 3 bases and 3 bases, in that order; junction bases with no gene match: 1. The CDR3 region has the DNA TGTGCCAGCAGCTCGGGACAGGACACCGGGGAGCTGTTTTTT. The encoded protein is CASSSGQDTGELFF.

The CDR3 sequence: CATSRETGNTEAFF. The CDR3 nucleotides are TGTGCCACCAGCAGAGAAACAGGGAACACTGAAGCTTTCTTT. V and J are TRBV15 and TRBJ1-1; a possible D gene is TRBD1 (5 bases). Trimming took off 0 bases at V and 1 base at J, with 6 bases between the two ends. The CDR3 has 14 residues. Germline V gene sequence: CDR1 LNHNV, CDR2 YYDKDF (reference sequence).

The J gene is TRBJ2-2, the V gene TRBV4-2, with TRBD1 as a possible D gene (6 bases). The V and J ends lost 3 bases and 6 bases respectively, with 17 bases between them. The CDR3 has 16 amino acids. In germline, CDR1 is LGHNA, CDR2 YNFKEQ. The CDR3 DNA reads as TGTGCCAGCAGCCAGGAGGCAGGGGCGAGTCCCGGGGAGCTGTTTTTT. This translates into CASSQEAGASPGELFF.

V and J are TRBV28 and TRBJ2-7; D is undetermined. The V gene lost 3 bases and the J gene lost 4 bases, with 4 bases spanning the gap. Germline V gene sequence: CDR1 MDHEN, CDR2 SYDVKM. This CDR3 contains 11 residues. The chain's CDR3 is CASSFVYEQYF. In DNA, the CDR3 is TGTGCCAGCAGTTTTGTATACGAGCAGTACTTC.

V is TRBV5-6 and J is TRBJ1-4; D ambiguous. The CDR3 runs 14 residues. Trimming stripped 3 bases from V and 3 bases from J, with 9 bases between. The germline V gene encodes CDR1 SGHDT and CDR2 YYEEEE. In DNA, the CDR3 is TGTGCCAGCAGCTCGGGGTGGCCTAATGAAAAACTGTTTTTT. It translates to CASSSGWPNEKLFF.

J is TRBJ1-5 and V is TRBV4-2; D unresolved. Trimming shortened V by 1 base and J by 4 bases, and 11 bases separated the two germline ends. The germline V gene has CDR1 LGHNA and CDR2 YNFKEQ. The CDR3 length is 15 residues. CDR3 bases: TGTGCCAGCAGCCAAGTGCCAGCGGAGAATCAGCCCCAGCATTTT. This translates into CASSQVPAENQPQHF.

The V gene is TRBV27, the J gene TRBJ1-6; TRBD1 matches 8 bases. CDR3 size: 15 residues. V trimming: 2 bases; J trimming: 7 bases; junction bases outside the gene matches: 4. Looked up from germline, CDR1 is MNHEY and CDR2 is SMNVEV (reference sequence). The CDR3 coding sequence is TGTGCCAGCAGTTTACAGGGGGCGGGAAATTCACCCCTCCACTTT. Amino acids: CASSLQGAGNSPLHF.

The CDR3 DNA is TGTGCCAGCAGCACAGGAGTTGGCGCCTACGAGCAGTACTTC. Translation gives CASSTGVGAYEQYF. The chain joins TRBV11-3 to TRBJ2-7; a weak D match, TRBD1 (5 bases). Per the germline V gene, CDR1 is SGHNT and CDR2 is YENEEA. V shed 5 bases and J shed 2 bases, with 13 bases lying between them. The CDR3 contains 14 residues.

The V call is TRBV30, the J call TRBJ2-7; 8 bases align to TRBD1. The CDR3 covers 16 residues. V gave up 0 bases and J gave up 6 bases; unmatched junction bases: 13. Germline CDR1 reads GTSNPN; CDR2 reads SVGIG (reference sequence). For the CDR3, the DNA is TGTGCCTGGAGTGTACGGCGCCTAGGGACAGGTCCCGAGCAGTACTTC. Translated: CAWSVRRLGTGPEQYF.

The chain has TRBV19 and TRBJ2-3, with D possibly being TRBD1 (6 bases). In germline, CDR1 is LNHDA, CDR2 SQIVND (reference sequence). CDR3 length: 15 residues. V lost 5 bases, J lost 1 base, and 13 bases lay in between. For the CDR3, the DNA is TGTGCCAGTAGTGCGTCACAGGGACGCACAGATACGCAGTATTTT. Its translation is CASSASQGRTDTQYF.

V is TRBV7-9 and J is TRBJ2-5; 8 bases map to TRBD2. J was trimmed by 2 bases and V by 0 bases; bases with no gene match: 5. In germline, CDR1 is SEHNR, CDR2 FQNEAQ (reference sequence). The CDR3 loop spans 16 amino acids. CDR3 in amino acids: CASSLASGGPQETQYF. Here the CDR3 DNA reads TGTGCCAGCAGCTTAGCGAGCGGGGGACCACAAGAGACCCAGTACTTC. The whole variable domain, remainder taken from reference TRBV7-9 and TRBJ2-5, is DTGVSQNPRHKITKRGQNVTFRCDPISEHNRLYWYRQTLGQGPEFLTYFQNEAQLEKSRLLSDRFSAERPKGSFSTLEIQRTEQGDSAMYLCASSLASGGPQETQYFGPGTRLLVL.

V and J are TRBV27 and TRBJ2-2; 12 bases are a match to TRBD2. The CDR3 loop spans 15 amino acids. Germline CDR1 MNHEY, CDR2 SMNVEV (reference sequence). V dropped 6 bases and J dropped 6; count of bases not matched to a gene: 5. The CDR3 DNA is TGTGCCAGCAGACCTAGCGGGGGGGCGTCCGGGGAGCTGTTTTTT. Translation: CASRPSGGASGELFF.

The chain carries TRBV29-1 and TRBJ1-5, with D maybe TRBD1 (5 bases). V lost 7 bases, J lost 1 base, and 8 bases lay in between. The CDR3 loop spans 12 amino acids. The germline V gene encodes CDR1 SQVTM and CDR2 ANQGSEA. The CDR3 reads CSAGGSNQPQHF. The CDR3 nucleotides are TGCAGCGCCGGGGGAAGCAATCAGCCCCAGCATTTT.

This chain uses TRBV7-2 with TRBJ2-3; D is perhaps TRBD1 (5 bases). V lost 1 base and J lost 6, with 14 bases in between. Looked up from germline, CDR1 is SGHTA and CDR2 is FQGNSA. This CDR3 is built from 15 residues. The CDR3 loop reads CASSLVGQGRDTQYF. The CDR3 DNA sequence: TGTGCCAGCAGCTTAGTTGGTCAGGGAAGGGATACGCAGTATTTT.